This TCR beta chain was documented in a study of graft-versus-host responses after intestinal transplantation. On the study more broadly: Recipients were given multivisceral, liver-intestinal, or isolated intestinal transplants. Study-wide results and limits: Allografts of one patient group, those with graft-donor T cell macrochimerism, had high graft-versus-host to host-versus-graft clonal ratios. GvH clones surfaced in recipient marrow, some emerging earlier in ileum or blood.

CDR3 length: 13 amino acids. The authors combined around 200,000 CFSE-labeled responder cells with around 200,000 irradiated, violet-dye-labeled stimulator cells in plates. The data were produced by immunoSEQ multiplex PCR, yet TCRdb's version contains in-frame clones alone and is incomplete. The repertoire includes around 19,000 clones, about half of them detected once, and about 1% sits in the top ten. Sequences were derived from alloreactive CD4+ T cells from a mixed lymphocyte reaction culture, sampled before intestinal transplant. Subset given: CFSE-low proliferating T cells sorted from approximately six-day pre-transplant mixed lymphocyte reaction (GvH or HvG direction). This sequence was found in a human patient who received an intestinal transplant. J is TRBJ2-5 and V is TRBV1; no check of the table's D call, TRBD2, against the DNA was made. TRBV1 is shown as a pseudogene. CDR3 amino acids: CTSSQSSRETQYF. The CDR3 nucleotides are TGCACCAGCAGCCAATCCTCGCGAGAGACCCAGTACTTC.